These T cell receptor beta chains were read from a single sample in a study of blood T cells in healthy people across ages. TCRdb reprocessed the 5' RACE reads with MiXCR, giving one entry per CDR3 protein. The sample carries 1.5 million to 2 million distinct CDR3 sequences, around 40% recorded once. The sequenced sample was blood. The receptors stem from a human donor in good health. The CDR3 runs from the conserved cysteine through the conserved F or W. The D gene is left open where the match is weak. Clone size is stated in some rows and not others, as once, few, many or a class when expanded.

d_gene	v_gene	abundance	j_gene	CDR3aa	CDR3nt
NA	TRBV9	few	TRBJ2-3	CASSVVSGHGSTDTQYF	TGTGCCAGCAGCGTAGTCTCCGGGCACGGGAGCACAGATACGCAGTATTTT
TRBD1	TRBV20-1	NA	TRBJ2-5	CSANRGRIFQETQYF	TGCAGTGCTAACAGGGGGCGCATCTTCCAAGAGACCCAGTACTTC
NA	TRBV5-1	NA	TRBJ1-2	CVSSSLTTGNYGYTF	TGCGTCAGCAGCTCCTTAACGACGGGTAACTATGGCTACACCTTC
NA	TRBV29-1	NA	TRBJ2-1	CSGVQGFGYNEQFF	TGCAGCGGAGTTCAGGGCTTCGGCTACAATGAGCAGTTCTTC
TRBD2	TRBV4-3	NA	TRBJ2-3	CASSQDSIPTSGDTDTQYF	TGCGCCAGCAGCCAAGATTCCATCCCGACTAGCGGGGACACAGATACGCAGTATTTT
TRBD1	TRBV6-2/TRBV6-3	NA	TRBJ2-5	CANSTGGETQYF	TGTGCCAACTCGACAGGGGGGGAGACCCAGTACTTC
TRBD1	TRBV5-1	NA	TRBJ2-7	CASSSIVGQSYEQYF	TGCGCCAGCAGCTCCATTGTGGGACAGTCCTACGAGCAGTACTTC
TRBD2	TRBV20-1	NA	TRBJ2-3	CSANRLAGSTDTQYF	TGCAGTGCTAATCGACTAGCGGGCAGCACAGATACGCAGTATTTT
NA	TRBV7-3	few	TRBJ1-1	CASSLSPGSTTEAFF	TGTGCCAGCAGCTTATCACCAGGGAGTACCACTGAAGCTTTCTTT
NA	TRBV5-1	few	TRBJ2-7	CASSLETATYEQYF	TGCGCCAGCAGCTTAGAGACAGCTACCTACGAGCAGTACTTC
NA	TRBV2	NA	TRBJ1-2	CASTGFYGYTF	TGTGCCAGCACGGGGTTTTATGGCTACACCTTC
TRBD2	TRBV6-2/TRBV6-3	few	TRBJ2-5	CASSYPGTSETQYF	TGTGCCAGCAGTTACCCGGGGACTAGCGAGACCCAGTACTTC
NA	TRBV6-5	NA	TRBJ2-3	CASRGRSTDTQYF	TGTGCCAGCAGAGGTAGGAGCACAGATACGCAGTATTTT
NA	TRBV9	many	TRBJ2-3	CASSVADTQYF	TGTGCCAGCAGTGTCGCAGATACGCAGTATTTT
NA	TRBV20-1	NA	TRBJ2-3	CSASSGSRGTDTQYF	TGCAGTGCTAGCTCAGGGTCCAGGGGCACAGATACGCAGTATTTT
NA	TRBV2	NA	TRBJ2-1	CASRHPKDEQFF	TGTGCCAGCAGGCACCCTAAGGATGAGCAGTTCTTC
NA	TRBV7-3	NA	TRBJ2-1	CVSSLSPGIHEQFF	TGTGTCAGCAGCTTAAGCCCCGGGATCCATGAGCAGTTCTTC
NA	TRBV20-1	few	TRBJ2-5	CSARRPPGTQYF	TGCAGTGCTAGACGCCCCCCTGGGACCCAGTACTTC
TRBD1	TRBV24-1	NA	TRBJ2-1	CATSDWGQDNEQFF	TGTGCCACCAGTGATTGGGGACAGGACAATGAGCAGTTCTTC
NA	TRBV6-1	few	TRBJ2-1	CASSGEALTEQFF	TGTGCCAGCAGTGGGGAAGCCCTCACTGAGCAGTTCTTC
NA	TRBV20-1	NA	TRBJ2-7	CSAIVGSGSYEQYF	TGCAGTGCAATTGTAGGGTCAGGGAGTTACGAGCAGTACTTC
NA	TRBV9	NA	TRBJ1-4	CASSVGQTTDEKLFF	TGTGCCAGCAGCGTAGGCCAGACTACTGATGAAAAACTGTTTTTT
NA	TRBV12-5	NA	TRBJ2-1	CASGFSGSSYNEQFF	TGTGCTAGTGGTTTCAGCGGAAGCTCCTACAATGAGCAGTTCTTC
NA	TRBV9	NA	TRBJ2-2	CASNVVWGRNTGELFF	TGTGCCAGCAACGTAGTTTGGGGAAGGAACACCGGGGAGCTGTTTTTT
TRBD2	TRBV2	NA	TRBJ2-3	CASIRDYGTGTQYF	TGTGCCAGCATCCGGGACTACGGCACGGGTACGCAGTATTTT
NA	TRBV27	NA	TRBJ1-4	CASSLSVRAEEKLFF	TGTGCCAGCAGTTTATCGGTCAGGGCGGAGGAAAAACTGTTTTTT
NA	TRBV5-1	few	TRBJ1-2	CASSLGADFYGYTF	TGCGCCAGCAGCTTGGGTGCGGACTTCTATGGCTACACCTTC
NA	TRBV20-1	few	TRBJ2-7	CSGRGRGGYEQYF	TGCAGTGGCCGGGGGAGAGGAGGCTACGAGCAGTACTTC
TRBD2	TRBV9	few	TRBJ2-5	CASSVGGGGVKETQYF	TGTGCCAGCAGCGTAGGCGGGGGAGGGGTAAAAGAGACCCAGTACTTC